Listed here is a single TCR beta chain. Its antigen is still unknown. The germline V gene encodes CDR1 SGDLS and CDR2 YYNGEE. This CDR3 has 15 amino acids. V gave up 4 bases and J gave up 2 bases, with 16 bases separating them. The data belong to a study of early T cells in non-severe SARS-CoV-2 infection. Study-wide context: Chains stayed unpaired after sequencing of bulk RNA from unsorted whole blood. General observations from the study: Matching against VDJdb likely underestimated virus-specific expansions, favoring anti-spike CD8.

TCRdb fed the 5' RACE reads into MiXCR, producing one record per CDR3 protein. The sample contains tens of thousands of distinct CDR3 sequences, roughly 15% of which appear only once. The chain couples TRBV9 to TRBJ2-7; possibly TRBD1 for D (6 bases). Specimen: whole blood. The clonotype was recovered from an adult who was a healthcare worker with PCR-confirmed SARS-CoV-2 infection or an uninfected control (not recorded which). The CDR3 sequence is CASSPTGSLTYEQYF. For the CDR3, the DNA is TGTGCCAGCAGCCCGACAGGTTCTTTAACCTACGAGCAGTACTTC.